Listed here are 28 T cell receptor beta chains from one sample, sequenced in a study of T cells in Graves' hyperthyroidism and ophthalmopathy. Regions amplified from RNA transcripts were the TCR beta CDR3 regions. The HTBI primer set drove a first-round RT-PCR of the TCR CDR3. TCRdb reprocessed the multiplex PCR reads via MiXCR and lists one record per CDR3 protein. The profile shows over 650,000 distinct CDR3 sequences, roughly 17% of them singletons. Sequencing was performed on blood. The receptors originated from a man aged 18 to 29 with Graves' hyperthyroidism.

There are a few counts of this clonotype. V gene TRBV24-1 combines with J gene TRBJ2-2, with D possibly called TRBD1 or TRBD2 (5 bases each). Per the germline V gene, CDR1 is KGHDR and CDR2 is SFDVKD. The CDR3 loop spans 16 amino acids. V lost 3 bases and J 6 bases, leaving 16 bases between the germline ends. The CDR3 DNA sequence: TGTGCCACCAGTGATCCCGGGACGGATAGAGCCGGGGAGCTGTTTTTT. This sequence encodes CATSDPGTDRAGELFF.

This clonotype was observed at least ten times. The chain has TRBV7-9 and TRBJ2-3, with D tentatively TRBD1 (6 bases). The CDR3 has 16 amino acids. Trimming removed 3 bases at V and 2 bases at J, with 15 bases between. Germline V gene sequence: CDR1 SEHNR, CDR2 FQNEAQ (reference sequence). The CDR3 loop is CASSLIGQFNTDTQYF. For the CDR3, the DNA is TGTGCCAGCAGCTTGATAGGACAGTTTAACACAGATACGCAGTATTTT.

The V call is TRBV2, the J call TRBJ2-2; the match to TRBD1 covers 7 bases. This CDR3 has 15 residues. The V gene end was trimmed by 9 bases and the J gene end by 0 bases; junction bases not matched to a gene: 7. Germline assignment: CDR1 SNHLY and CDR2 FYNNEI. The CDR3 loop reads CARGTANANTGELFF. The CDR3 DNA follows: TGTGCCAGAGGGACAGCGAATGCGAACACCGGGGAGCTGTTTTTT.

In its sample, this clonotype was seen a few times. One end of the junction does not line up with germline, which may come from a read error. CDR3 sequence (DNA): TGCAGTGCCCAAAGCGGGAGGGCCGGTAATGAGCAGCTCTTC. It translates to CSAQSGRAGNEQLF. The chain uses TRBV20-1 and TRBJ2-1; TRBD2 agrees at 10 bases. Germline CDR1 and CDR2: DFQATT and SNEGSKA (reference sequence). This CDR3 has 14 residues.

The genes are TRBV2 and TRBJ2-3; perhaps TRBD1 as D (6 bases). Germline lookup yields CDR1 SNHLY and CDR2 FYNNEI. The CDR3 spans 18 residues. The V end lost 6 bases, the J end lost 1 base, and 23 bases lay between the germline ends. The CDR3 is CASSKSLGIQGGTDTQYF. The CDR3 region has the DNA TGTGCCAGCAGCAAATCTTTAGGAATACAGGGCGGCACAGATACGCAGTATTTT.

About this clonotype: Being one base from a much bigger clone, this may be a read error. The rearrangement links TRBV11-2 to TRBJ2-1; tentative D call: TRBD1 (6 bases). This CDR3 spans 15 amino acids. V was shortened by 5 bases and J by 6 bases, with 17 bases between the two germline ends. Per the germline V gene, CDR1 is SGHAT and CDR2 is FQNNGV. In nucleotides, the CDR3 is TGTGCCAGCAGCCTTACCTCCGAGACAGGCAATGAGCAGTTCTTC. Translated, it gives CASSLTSETGNEQFF.

The chain links TRBV27 to TRBJ2-3; D unclear. V was cut by 8 bases and J by 10 bases, with 25 bases left in between. Germline CDR1 and CDR2: MNHEY and SMNVEV (reference sequence). The CDR3 contains 15 residues. The CDR3 is CASSLNSFRTPSQYF. CDR3 coding DNA: TGTGCCAGCTCCCTTAACTCATTTCGGACCCCTTCGCAGTATTTT.

This chain uses TRBV29-1 with TRBJ2-5; D remains unclear. Trimming stripped 4 bases from V and 3 bases from J, with 12 bases between. Germline V gene data show CDR1 as SQVTM and CDR2 as ANQGSEA. The CDR3 sequence is 13 residues long. CDR3 amino acids: CSVVANVKETQYF. Here the CDR3 DNA reads TGCAGCGTTGTGGCAAACGTAAAAGAGACCCAGTACTTC.

The CDR3 spells CASSSFRTDPPDEKLFF. CDR3 in DNA: TGTGCCAGCAGTTCATTCCGGACGGACCCGCCCGATGAAAAACTGTTTTTT. The chain recombines TRBV6-2 or TRBV6-3 with TRBJ1-4; no clear D. Deletions cut 4 bases from V and 6 bases from J, with 21 bases between. Germline CDR1 reads MNHEY; CDR2 reads SVGEGT. The CDR3 length is 17 residues.

There are many counts of this clonotype. The genes are TRBV29-1 and TRBJ1-1; 7 nucleotides align to TRBD1. The CDR3 extends over 13 amino acids. Germline V gives CDR1 SQVTM, CDR2 ANQGSEA. The V and J ends lost 7 bases and 0 bases, in that order; junction bases with no gene match: 5. The CDR3 is CSGRGQLNTEAFF. CDR3 nucleotide sequence: TGCAGCGGAAGGGGACAGTTGAACACTGAAGCTTTCTTT.

The V call is TRBV13, the J call TRBJ2-3; 13 bases line up with TRBD2. This CDR3 contains 19 residues. CDR1 PRHDT and CDR2 FYEKMQ come from the germline V gene (reference sequence). V shed 0 bases and J 8 bases; nucleotides not matched to a gene: 14. CDR3 sequence: CASSLGIRPKLAGGPTQYF. CDR3 DNA: TGTGCCAGCAGCTTAGGCATACGTCCGAAACTAGCGGGAGGGCCTACGCAGTATTTT.

Comments on this clonotype: A read error may be the cause here, since a much bigger clone is one base away. The V and J genes are TRBV28 and TRBJ2-5; perhaps TRBD2 as D (5 bases). Germline CDR1 is MDHEN and CDR2 is SYDVKM. CDR3 length equals 15 residues. CDR3 in amino acids: CASGLIISRGETQYF. As DNA, the CDR3 is TGTGCCAGCGGTTTGATCATTTCCCGCGGGGAGACCCAGTACTTC.

This chain connects TRBV4-1 to TRBJ2-7; D might be TRBD1 (6 bases). The V gene's germline CDR1 is MGHRA and CDR2 YSYEKL. V lost 3 bases and J 3 bases, leaving 15 bases between the germline ends. There are 15 residues in the CDR3. CDR3 DNA: TGCGCCAGCAGCCAGCCACCGGGACATTTCTACGAGCAGTACTTC. Translated, it gives CASSQPPGHFYEQYF.

This rearrangement joins TRBV12-3 or TRBV12-4 to TRBJ2-7, with D tentatively TRBD1 (6 bases). V lost 7 bases and J lost 6, with 16 bases in between. The CDR3 extends over 13 amino acids. The CDR3 loop reads CASIFTGSGEQYF. In DNA form, the CDR3 reads TGTGCCAGCATCTTCACAGGGTCCGGCGAGCAGTACTTC.

The gene calls are TRBV6-1 and TRBJ1-6; the D gene is possibly TRBD1 (5 bases). Germline V CDR1 and CDR2: MNHNS, SASEGT. V gave up 10 bases and J gave up 7 bases, with 14 bases separating them. The CDR3 covers 13 residues. In DNA form, the CDR3 reads TGTGCCATCGTCAGGGTGCCGAATTCACCCCTCCACTTT. Amino acid sequence: CAIVRVPNSPLHF.

The CDR3 protein is CASIKSRMNTEAFF. Here the CDR3 DNA reads TGTGCCAGTATCAAATCCCGGATGAACACTGAAGCTTTCTTT. V is TRBV19 and J is TRBJ1-1, with unresolved D. The germline gives CDR1 LNHDA, CDR2 SQIVND (reference sequence). This CDR3 has 14 amino acids. Trimming removed 7 bases from V and 0 bases from J, with 12 bases in between.

The V and J genes are TRBV7-8 and TRBJ1-4; no firm D call. Deletions cut 1 base from V and 8 bases from J, with 5 bases between. This CDR3 has 12 amino acids. Germline CDR1 is SGHVS and CDR2 is FQNEAQ. DNA for the CDR3: TGTGCCAGCAGCTTAGAGTCCGAAAAACTGTTTTTT. It is translated as CASSLESEKLFF.

V and J are TRBV28 and TRBJ1-4, with 8 bases that match TRBD1. V was pared by 4 bases and J by 1 base, with 11 bases of the junction left unmatched. CDR1 is MDHEN, CDR2 SYDVKM, per germline. This CDR3 region has 18 residues. CDR3 coding DNA: TGTGCCAGCAGTTCCCCAACAGGGGGGGGGCTAACTAATGAAAAACTGTTTTTT. This translates into CASSSPTGGGLTNEKLFF.

The rearrangement links TRBV5-4 to TRBJ2-1, with TRBD2 identical over 11 bases. The CDR3 consists of 17 residues. V lost 2 bases to trimming and J lost 8 bases; unmatched junction nucleotides: 12. Looked up from germline, CDR1 is SGHNT and CDR2 is YYREEE (reference sequence). The CDR3: CASSFGRTSGWNHEQFF. The DNA for the CDR3 is TGTGCCAGCAGCTTTGGAAGGACTAGCGGGTGGAACCATGAGCAGTTCTTC. Full variable domain (missing parts from reference TRBV5-4 and TRBJ2-1): ETGVTQSPTHLIKTRGQQVTLRCSSQSGHNTVSWYQQALGQGPQFIFQYYREEENGRGNFPPRFSGLQFPNYSSELNVNALELDDSALYLCASSFGRTSGWNHEQFFGPGTRLTVL.

The chain is built from TRBV19 and TRBJ1-1, with D possibly TRBD1 on 6 matching bases. CDR3 size: 14 residues. In germline, CDR1 is LNHDA, CDR2 SQIVND (reference sequence). The germline V and J ends were trimmed by 9 bases and 1 base, with 15 bases remaining between them. DNA of the CDR3: TGTGCCAGCACGCCGACAGGCACGAACACTGAAGCTTTCTTT. Protein: CASTPTGTNTEAFF.

V and J are TRBV5-8 and TRBJ1-6; D is uncertain. V lost 2 bases and J 11 bases, leaving 8 bases between the germline ends. The CDR3 covers 12 residues. Per germline, CDR1 SGHTS and CDR2 YDEGEE. The CDR3 spells CASSFSRTPLHF. CDR3 DNA sequence: TGTGCCAGCAGCTTTAGCAGGACACCCCTCCACTTT.

The chain joins TRBV7-9 to TRBJ2-5, with a tentative D call TRBD1 (6 bases). The CDR3 has 14 residues. Per germline, CDR1 SEHNR and CDR2 FQNEAQ (reference sequence). Between the trimmed V and J ends, which lost 4 bases and 2 bases, there was a span of 11 bases. CDR3 DNA: TGTGCCAGCAGCTCCCAGACAGGACAAGAGACCCAGTACTTC. It translates to CASSSQTGQETQYF. Looking up the rest from reference TRBV7-9 and TRBJ2-5 gives the full variable domain: DTGVSQNPRHKITKRGQNVTFRCDPISEHNRLYWYRQTLGQGPEFLTYFQNEAQLEKSRLLSDRFSAERPKGSFSTLEIQRTEQGDSAMYLCASSSQTGQETQYFGPGTRLLVL.

This clonotype was seen at least ten times. The chain links TRBV29-1 to TRBJ2-7; perhaps TRBD2 as D (6 bases). V lost 7 bases, J lost 7 bases, and 17 bases lay in between. CDR3 length: 12 amino acids. The germline gives CDR1 SQVTM, CDR2 ANQGSEA. The CDR3 nucleotides are TGCAGCGCCGGGACTCCCGAGGGGGAGCAGTACTTC. It translates to CSAGTPEGEQYF.

V gene TRBV25-1 combines with J gene TRBJ2-5, with unresolved D. V gave up 1 base and J gave up 2 bases, with 11 bases separating them. The germline CDR1 and CDR2 sequences are MGHDK and SYGVNS. The CDR3 runs 15 residues. The CDR3 reads CASSEFLGRQETQYF. CDR3 DNA sequence: TGTGCCAGCAGTGAATTCCTTGGTAGGCAAGAGACCCAGTACTTC.

A remark on this clonotype: Possible read error: a much larger clone is one base away. J is TRBJ2-1 and V is TRBV24-1; a weak D match, TRBD2 (5 bases). Germline V gives CDR1 KGHDR, CDR2 SFDVKD. The CDR3 has 13 residues. The chain's CDR3 is CAWAASMHNEQSF. CDR3 DNA sequence: TGTGCCTGGGCGGCTAGCATGCACAATGAGCAGTCCTTC.

This clonotype was counted many times. The chain employs TRBV18 and TRBJ2-3; D is ambiguous. The CDR3 length is 15 residues. Looked up from germline, CDR1 is KGHSH and CDR2 is LQKENI. V dropped 3 bases and J dropped 0 bases, with 10 bases sitting between them. The CDR3 DNA is TGTGCCAGCTCACCGTTCGAGGAGAGCACAGATACGCAGTATTTT. As protein: CASSPFEESTDTQYF.

The V call is TRBV19, the J call TRBJ2-2; 9 nucleotides line up with TRBD2. The V gene's germline CDR1 is LNHDA and CDR2 SQIVND (reference sequence). The CDR3 is made up of 15 amino acids. Trimming cost V 3 bases and J 5 bases; bases outside gene matches: 4. CDR3 residues: CASSIIAGVTGELFF. CDR3 in DNA: TGTGCCAGTAGTATCATAGCGGGAGTGACCGGGGAGCTGTTTTTT.

This clonotype was seen ten or more times. The rearrangement links TRBV7-9 to TRBJ2-7; 10 bases fit TRBD2. CDR1 is SEHNR and CDR2 is FQNEAQ in the germline V gene (reference sequence). The CDR3 contains 15 residues. V lost 5 bases, J lost 0 bases, and 4 bases stayed unmatched. CDR3 sequence reads: CASSQTSGNSYEQYF. The CDR3, as DNA: TGTGCCAGCAGCCAAACTAGCGGGAACTCCTACGAGCAGTACTTC.